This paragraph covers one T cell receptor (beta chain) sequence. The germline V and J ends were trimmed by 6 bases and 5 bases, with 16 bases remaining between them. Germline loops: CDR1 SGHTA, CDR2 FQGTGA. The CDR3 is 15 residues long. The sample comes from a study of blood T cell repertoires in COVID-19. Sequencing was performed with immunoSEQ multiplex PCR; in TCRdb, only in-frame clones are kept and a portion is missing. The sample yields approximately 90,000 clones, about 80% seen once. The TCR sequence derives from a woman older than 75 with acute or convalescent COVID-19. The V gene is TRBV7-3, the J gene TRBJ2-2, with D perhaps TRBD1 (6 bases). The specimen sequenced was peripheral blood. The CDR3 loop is CASSLYGQGTGELFF. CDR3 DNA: TGTGCCAGCAGTTTATATGGGCAGGGGACCGGGGAGCTGTTTTTT.